The 12 T cell receptor beta chains reported below all come from one sample, sequenced in a study of post-analysis software for immune sequencing data (dated by TCRdb to between 2014 and 2017). The investigation overall reported the following: A few TRBV segments, including TRBV5-6, TRBV5-1 and TRBV20-1, were significantly more frequent in patients than controls.

The library was prepared using PCR. Instrument used: Illumina HiSeq 2500. To reduce PCR and sequencing biases, unique molecular identifiers were incorporated into the TCR beta cDNA libraries. Starting from the raw public reads, TCRdb applied fastp trimming at Q25, assembled clones with MiXCR and retained in-frame beta chains. Rows with a matching CDR3 protein are joined into one entry that keeps the most common DNA and genes. This sample comprises approximately 570,000 distinct CDR3 sequences, about 40% of them detected only once. Around 1.7% of the sample is held by the ten biggest clonotypes. For these TCRs, the target antigens are not known. The sample taken for sequencing was blood. Source of these receptors: a girl aged 10 to 17 with multiple sclerosis.

The rearrangement uses TRBV7-2 and TRBJ2-7; TRBD2 matches at 7 bases. Germline V lookup: CDR1 SGHTA, CDR2 FQGNSA. This CDR3 is 15 amino acids long. V lost 2 bases, J lost 1 base, and 5 bases stayed unmatched. This chain's CDR3 is CASSLWASGSYEQYF. The CDR3 nucleotides read TGTGCCAGCAGCTTATGGGCTAGCGGATCCTACGAGCAGTACTTC.

The CDR3 here is CASSYALFAGANVLTF. The DNA of the CDR3 is TGTGCCAGCAGTTACGCTCTCTTTGCTGGGGCCAACGTCCTGACTTTC. The chain carries TRBV6-5 and TRBJ2-6, with unresolved D. The CDR3 contains 16 residues. Per germline, CDR1 MNHEY and CDR2 SVGAGI. The V end lost 2 bases, the J end lost 2 bases, and 10 bases lay between the germline ends.

On this clonotype itself: One end of the junction is discordant with germline, which a read error may explain. The gene calls are TRBV27 and TRBJ2-7; weak D call: TRBD1 (5 bases). This CDR3 comprises 14 residues. Germline V CDR1 and CDR2: MNHEY, SMNVEV (reference sequence). CDR3 DNA: TGTGCCAGCAGGCTCAGGGTCCATACCTATGAGCAGTACTTC. Protein product: CASRLRVHTYEQYF.

The V gene is TRBV5-1, the J gene TRBJ2-1, with D perhaps matching TRBD1 (5 bases). The CDR3 runs to 14 residues. Germline CDR1 reads SGHRS; CDR2 reads YFSETQ. V was pared by 7 bases and J by 8 bases, with 19 bases between. The CDR3 DNA sequence: TGCGCCAGCCACTATGATGGGGCTGTAGATGAGCAGTTCTTC. It specifies CASHYDGAVDEQFF.

The chain is built from TRBV6-2 or TRBV6-3 and TRBJ2-1; D unclear. The CDR3 spans 12 residues. CDR1 is MNHEY, CDR2 SVGEGT, per germline. Trimming cost V 5 bases and J 7 bases, with 9 bases left between them. In nucleotides, the CDR3 is TGTGCCAGCAGTGATAGTTGGAATGAGCAGTTCTTC. Translation gives CASSDSWNEQFF.

V usage is TRBV29-1 and J usage is TRBJ2-7; the match to TRBD1 covers 9 bases. The CDR3 runs to 13 residues. CDR1 SQVTM and CDR2 ANQGSEA come from the germline V gene. The V gene end was trimmed by 7 bases and the J gene end by 6 bases; junction bases not matched to a gene: 10. The CDR3 region is CSASGGTGTEQYF. The CDR3 DNA sequence: TGCAGCGCCTCCGGGGGGACAGGGACCGAGCAGTACTTC.

The V and J genes are TRBV20-1 and TRBJ2-7; TRBD1 agrees at 7 bases. The V segment lost 4 bases and the J segment 2 bases; nucleotides outside the gene matches: 8. The CDR3 is 14 amino acids. Germline CDR1 reads DFQATT; CDR2 reads SNEGSKA (reference sequence). For the CDR3, the DNA is TGCAGTGCTACTCGAGGGGGCGGTACCTACGAGCAGTACTTC. It is translated as CSATRGGGTYEQYF.

V gene TRBV12-3 or TRBV12-4 combines with J gene TRBJ1-2; D is possibly TRBD1 (5 bases). The CDR3 runs 15 residues. V was clipped by 11 bases and J by 0 bases, with 19 bases between them. The CDR3 DNA sequence: TGTGCCGTGACGATCTGGGACCACTCTAACTATGGCTACACCTTC. Translating gives CAVTIWDHSNYGYTF.

V and J are TRBV5-1 and TRBJ2-7, with D tentatively TRBD2 (5 bases). The CDR3 is 12 amino acids. V dropped 5 bases and J dropped 6 bases, with 12 bases sitting between them. Per germline, CDR1 SGHRS and CDR2 YFSETQ. CDR3 sequence: CASREEGSEQYF. CDR3 bases: TGCGCCAGCAGAGAGGAAGGGAGCGAGCAGTACTTC. Variable domain in full (rest from reference TRBV5-1 and TRBJ2-7): KAGVTQTPRYLIKTRGQQVTLSCSPISGHRSVSWYQQTPGQGLQFLFEYFSETQRNKGNFPGRFSGRQFSNSRSEMNVSTLELGDSALYLCASREEGSEQYFGPGTRLTVT.

The J gene is TRBJ1-1, the V gene TRBV29-1, with D perhaps TRBD1 (6 bases). The V gene's germline CDR1 is SQVTM and CDR2 ANQGSEA. V was pared by 7 bases and J by 1 base, with 16 bases between. The CDR3 is 14 amino acids. CDR3 residues: CSADSILQNTEAFF. The CDR3, as DNA: TGCAGCGCGGACAGTATCCTTCAGAACACTGAAGCTTTCTTT. Looking up the rest from reference TRBV29-1 and TRBJ1-1 gives the full variable domain: SAVISQKPSRDICQRGTSLTIQCQVDSQVTMMFWYRQQPGQSLTLIATANQGSEATYESGFVIDKFPISRPNLTFSTLTVSNMSPEDSSIYLCSADSILQNTEAFFGQGTRLTVV.

The CDR3 region is CASTPGGRNYGYTF. The CDR3 DNA reads as TGTGCCAGCACCCCGGGAGGCCGAAACTATGGCTACACCTTC. The chain is built from TRBV12-3 or TRBV12-4 and TRBJ1-2; no clear D. The CDR3 length is 14 residues. V dropped 7 bases and J dropped 2 bases, with 14 bases sitting between them.

This clonotype occurred a few times. This chain connects TRBV27 to TRBJ2-3; TRBD2 might be the D (6 bases). Germline values: CDR1 MNHEY, CDR2 SMNVEV (reference sequence). V was pared by 4 bases and J by 6 bases, with 17 bases between. The length of the CDR3 is 15 residues. The CDR3 DNA is TGTGCCAGCAGTTCCTCTAGCGCGAACCGGGATACGCAGTATTTT. Amino acids: CASSSSSANRDTQYF.